One and the same sample provided the 27 T cell receptor beta chains below, sequenced in a study of T cell changes during pregnancy in multiple sclerosis. Clones were read by immunoSEQ multiplex PCR, and TCRdb kept only the in-frame ones, dropping some. The sample records roughly 60,000 clones, over 80% being singletons. The starting material was CD4+ T cells from peripheral blood mononuclear cells, obtained in the first trimester of pregnancy. These receptors came from a female donor with multiple sclerosis, enrolled in a pregnancy study.

The chain links TRBV7-2 to TRBJ2-5, with 9 bases lining up with TRBD2. The CDR3 is made up of 15 amino acids. Unmatched junction bases numbered 4, after V lost 1 base and J lost 4 bases. The germline CDR1 and CDR2 sequences are SGHTA and FQGNSA. This CDR3 reads CASSLGGGAGETQYF. The CDR3 coding sequence is TGTGCCAGCAGCTTAGGCGGGGGGGCAGGAGAGACCCAGTACTTC.

This chain joins TRBV7-2 and TRBJ2-3, with 11 bases matching TRBD1. Germline CDR1 and CDR2: SGHTA and FQGNSA. This CDR3 has 16 amino acids. V was pared by 4 bases and J by 6 bases, with 9 bases of the junction left unmatched. This chain's CDR3 is CASSWEGQGEWDTQYF. As DNA, the CDR3 is TGTGCCAGCAGCTGGGAGGGACAGGGGGAGTGGGATACGCAGTATTTT.

This clone was picked up one time. The chain links TRBV6-5 to TRBJ2-1, with D tentatively TRBD2 (6 bases). The ends were cut back, 6 bases at V and 6 bases at J, with 15 bases in the middle. Germline V gene data show CDR1 as MNHEY and CDR2 as SVGAGI. This CDR3 has 14 amino acids. In DNA, the CDR3 is TGTGCCAGCAGGCAGGGACTCGGTGCCAATGAGCAGTTCTTC. This gives the protein CASRQGLGANEQFF.

The rearrangement joins TRBV19 to TRBJ2-7, with D possibly TRBD1 on 6 matching bases. Trimming took off 6 bases at V and 1 base at J, with 7 bases between the two ends. CDR3 length equals 12 residues. The germline CDR1 and CDR2 sequences are LNHDA and SQIVND (reference sequence). The CDR3, as DNA: TGTGCCAGTAGAGGACAGTCCTACGAGCAGTACTTC. Translation gives CASRGQSYEQYF. The full variable domain, rest sourced from reference TRBV19 and TRBJ2-7, is DGGITQSPKYLFRKEGQNVTLSCEQNLNHDAMYWYRQDPGQGLRLIYYSQIVNDFQKGDIAEGYSVSREKKESFPLTVTSAQKNPTAFYLCASRGQSYEQYFGPGTRLTVT.

This rearrangement joins TRBV7-3 to TRBJ1-1, with TRBD1 matching over 10 bases. This CDR3 has 15 residues. V lost 0 bases, J lost 6 bases, and 4 bases stayed unmatched. The germline CDR1 and CDR2 sequences are SGHTA and FQGTGA. CDR3 sequence reads: CASSLTGQGISEAFF. CDR3 DNA sequence: TGTGCCAGCAGCTTAACGGGACAGGGGATCTCTGAAGCTTTCTTT.

The V and J genes are TRBV5-4 and TRBJ2-7; D is perhaps TRBD2 (5 bases). This CDR3 is 14 amino acids long. Germline loops: CDR1 SGHNT, CDR2 YYREEE (reference sequence). V was shortened by 0 bases and J by 1 base, with 8 bases between the two germline ends. The CDR3 spells CASSLDLASYEQYF. The CDR3, as DNA: TGTGCCAGCAGCTTGGACCTAGCTTCCTACGAGCAGTACTTC. Together with reference TRBV5-4 and TRBJ2-7, the CDR3 gives the full variable domain: ETGVTQSPTHLIKTRGQQVTLRCSSQSGHNTVSWYQQALGQGPQFIFQYYREEENGRGNFPPRFSGLQFPNYSSELNVNALELDDSALYLCASSLDLASYEQYFGPGTRLTVT.

The chain carries TRBV9 and TRBJ1-3; D is uncertain. CDR3 length equals 16 residues. Germline V lookup: CDR1 SGDLS, CDR2 YYNGEE. V was shortened by 3 bases and J by 0 bases, with 13 bases between the two germline ends. CDR3 amino acids: CASSEDPRYSGNTIYF. The CDR3 DNA reads TGTGCCAGCAGCGAAGACCCTAGGTACTCTGGAAACACCATATATTTT. The whole variable domain, remainder taken from reference TRBV9 and TRBJ1-3, is DSGVTQTPKHLITATGQRVTLRCSPRSGDLSVYWYQQSLDQGLQFLIQYYNGEERAKGNILERFSAQQFPDLHSELNLSSLELGDSALYFCASSEDPRYSGNTIYFGEGSWLTVV.

This chain uses TRBV12-5 with TRBJ1-5; 8 bases align to TRBD1. The ends lost 4 bases at V and 7 bases at J; junction bases unmatched: 9. Germline V gene sequence: CDR1 LGHNT, CDR2 FRNRAP. The CDR3 consists of 15 residues. This chain's CDR3 is CASGSAGGARQPQHF. For the CDR3, the DNA is TGTGCTAGTGGTTCCGCAGGGGGCGCGAGACAGCCCCAGCATTTT.

The CDR3 DNA sequence: TGTGCCAGCAGTGACAGGGGGCTAGCTAATGAAAAACTGTTTTTT. Encoded protein: CASSDRGLANEKLFF. The genes are TRBV6-1 and TRBJ1-4; 8 bases align to TRBD1. V lost 3 bases, J lost 3 bases, and 3 bases stayed unmatched. The CDR3 has 15 amino acids. The germline V gene has CDR1 MNHNS and CDR2 SASEGT.

The chain links TRBV7-2 to TRBJ2-5; 8 positions match TRBD1. Germline V gives CDR1 SGHTA, CDR2 FQGNSA. The CDR3 runs 16 residues. The V gene end was trimmed by 4 bases and the J gene end by 2 bases; junction bases not matched to a gene: 9. Here the CDR3 DNA reads TGTGCCAGCAGCTCACAAACAGGGGGTTATCAAGAGACCCAGTACTTC. It yields the protein CASSSQTGGYQETQYF.

This chain joins TRBV5-1 and TRBJ2-3; 9 bases fit TRBD1. V shed 8 bases, J shed 1 base, and the junction held 11 bases outside the gene matches. CDR1 and CDR2 (germline): SGHRS, YFSETQ. The CDR3 is 16 residues long. CDR3 amino acids: CASNMDRGSGTDTQYF. The CDR3 nucleotides read TGCGCCAGTAACATGGACAGGGGATCGGGCACAGATACGCAGTATTTT.

The gene calls are TRBV19 and TRBJ2-6; the match to TRBD2 covers 10 bases. The germline V gene encodes CDR1 LNHDA and CDR2 SQIVND (reference sequence). This CDR3 spans 17 amino acids. The ends lost 3 bases at V and 4 bases at J; junction bases unmatched: 6. The CDR3 nucleotides read TGTGCCAGTAGTATCCAGCGGGGGGGCGGAGGGGCCAACGTCCTGACTTTC. Its translation is CASSIQRGGGGANVLTF.

J is TRBJ1-2 and V is TRBV4-3; 9 bases are a match to TRBD1. With 1 base clipped from V and 4 bases from J, the junction kept 10 bases outside the gene matches. This CDR3 has 17 residues. Germline values: CDR1 LGHNA, CDR2 YSLEER. DNA of the CDR3: TGCGCCAGCAGCCAAGGGATTTCCGGGACAGGGACCTATGGCTACACCTTC. It yields the protein CASSQGISGTGTYGYTF.

The chain employs TRBV13 and TRBJ1-1, with 9 bases matching TRBD1. The CDR3 totals 17 residues. The germline V gene has CDR1 PRHDT and CDR2 FYEKMQ (reference sequence). V gave up 4 bases and J gave up 4 bases; unmatched junction bases: 13. The CDR3 DNA reads as TGTGCCAGCAGCTCCCCAGTTACCGGGACAGGGACCACTGAAGCTTTCTTT. Residues: CASSSPVTGTGTTEAFF.

V is TRBV25-1 and J is TRBJ1-2; the match to TRBD1 covers 7 bases. Looked up from germline, CDR1 is MGHDK and CDR2 is SYGVNS. V shed 7 bases and J 3 bases; nucleotides not matched to a gene: 8. The length of the CDR3 is 14 residues. The CDR3 DNA follows: TGTGCCAGCAAGAACCGGGACAGCCACTATGGCTACACCTTC. This translates into CASKNRDSHYGYTF.

This chain links TRBV5-4 with TRBJ1-6; possibly TRBD1 for D (6 bases). The germline CDR1 and CDR2 sequences are SGHNT and YYREEE (reference sequence). Trimming removed 3 bases at V and 13 bases at J, with 14 bases between. The CDR3 extends over 13 amino acids. The CDR3 bases are TGTGCCAGCAGCTCCGGGACAAGTACCCCCCTCCACTTT. It encodes CASSSGTSTPLHF.

The chain recombines TRBV7-2 with TRBJ2-7; 10 bases align to TRBD1. This CDR3 region has 15 residues. Looked up from germline, CDR1 is SGHTA and CDR2 is FQGNSA. Trimming cost V 2 bases and J 5 bases; bases outside gene matches: 6. The CDR3 DNA reads as TGTGCCAGCAGCTTATTCGGACAGGGGGTCCACGAGCAGTACTTC. Translation gives CASSLFGQGVHEQYF.

The rearrangement uses TRBV5-5 and TRBJ1-1; 8 nucleotides line up with TRBD1. The CDR3 contains 14 residues. Germline trimming cut 4 bases from V and 6 bases from J; bases unmatched to any gene: 8. Germline V gene sequence: CDR1 SGHKS, CDR2 YYEKEE (reference sequence). CDR3 region: CASSPRDRKAEAFF. CDR3 bases: TGTGCCAGCAGCCCCAGGGACAGGAAGGCTGAAGCTTTCTTT.

The genes are TRBV12-5 and TRBJ1-2; 7 bases fit TRBD1. In germline, CDR1 is LGHNT, CDR2 FRNRAP. The V segment lost 3 bases and the J segment 0 bases; nucleotides outside the gene matches: 1. The CDR3 extends over 14 amino acids. The CDR3 DNA follows: TGTGCTAGTGGTTTCCAGGGGGCTAACTATGGCTACACCTTC. Residues: CASGFQGANYGYTF.

The chain joins TRBV7-9 to TRBJ2-1, with 11 bases that match TRBD2. Germline trimming cut 3 bases from V and 8 bases from J; bases unmatched to any gene: 12. This CDR3 is built from 17 residues. Looked up from germline, CDR1 is SEHNR and CDR2 is FQNEAQ (reference sequence). For the CDR3, the DNA is TGTGCCAGCAGCTTCCCCCTAGCGGGGGGAGGTATCGATGAGCAGTTCTTC. Translating it yields CASSFPLAGGGIDEQFF.

In its sample, this clone was seen a few times. The rearrangement links TRBV7-2 to TRBJ2-7; 8 positions agree with TRBD1. CDR1 and CDR2 from the germline V gene are SGHTA and FQGNSA. V shed 5 bases and J 1 base; nucleotides not matched to a gene: 13. The CDR3 has 17 residues. The CDR3 sequence: CASSPLGGQVGSYEQYF. The CDR3 coding sequence is TGTGCCAGCAGCCCGCTCGGGGGACAGGTGGGGTCCTACGAGCAGTACTTC.

V and J are TRBV5-1 and TRBJ2-1, with D perhaps matching TRBD2 (5 bases). The CDR3 length is 12 residues. The germline V gene encodes CDR1 SGHRS and CDR2 YFSETQ. Trimming stripped 4 bases from V and 7 bases from J, with 9 bases between. CDR3 protein: CASSPGGNEQFF. The CDR3 DNA sequence: TGCGCCAGCAGCCCTGGAGGAAATGAGCAGTTCTTC.

The chain is built from TRBV7-9 and TRBJ1-2; 7 bases align to TRBD1. The V segment lost 5 bases and the J segment 7 bases; nucleotides outside the gene matches: 13. This CDR3 is built from 15 residues. Germline V lookup: CDR1 SEHNR, CDR2 FQNEAQ (reference sequence). CDR3 sequence (DNA): TGTGCCAGCAGCGCTACAGGGGTTTGGGGAGCTGGCTACACCTTC. It is translated as CASSATGVWGAGYTF.

The chain combines TRBV30 with TRBJ1-3; D is ambiguous. The CDR3 spans 15 residues. The V and J ends lost 0 bases and 0 bases respectively, with 9 bases between them. The germline V gene has CDR1 GTSNPN and CDR2 SVGIG (reference sequence). The chain's CDR3 is CAWSVTANSGNTIYF. Here the CDR3 DNA reads TGTGCCTGGAGTGTAACAGCTAACTCTGGAAACACCATATATTTT. Using reference TRBV30 and TRBJ1-3 for the parts outside the CDR3, the full variable domain is SQTIHQWPATLVQPVGSPLSLECTVEGTSNPNLYWYRQAAGRGLQLLFYSVGIGQISSEVPQNLSASRPQDRQFILSSKKLLLSDSGFYLCAWSVTANSGNTIYFGEGSWLTVV.

The chain uses TRBV5-8 and TRBJ2-5, with 7 bases lining up with TRBD1. The V gene's germline CDR1 is SGHTS and CDR2 YDEGEE. The CDR3 runs to 15 residues. Germline trimming cut 1 base from V and 2 bases from J; bases unmatched to any gene: 5. CDR3 loop: CASSLPGQIQETQYF. CDR3 DNA sequence: TGTGCCAGCAGCTTGCCGGGACAGATACAAGAGACCCAGTACTTC.

This chain joins TRBV7-8 and TRBJ1-2; D call uncertain. The V end lost 3 bases, the J end lost 1 base, and 9 bases lay between the germline ends. Per the germline V gene, CDR1 is SGHVS and CDR2 is FQNEAQ. CDR3 length: 14 amino acids. CDR3 coding DNA: TGTGCCAGCAGCTTTAGCAGTCTTAACTATGGCTACACCTTC. Its protein is CASSFSSLNYGYTF.

The V gene is TRBV11-2, the J gene TRBJ2-5; 11 bases agree with TRBD2. This CDR3 region has 16 residues. V shed 2 bases and J 4 bases; nucleotides not matched to a gene: 6. Germline V lookup: CDR1 SGHAT, CDR2 FQNNGV. Here the CDR3 DNA reads TGTGCCAGCAGCTTAAATAGCGGGGGGGCAGGAGAGACCCAGTACTTC. Its translation is CASSLNSGGAGETQYF.